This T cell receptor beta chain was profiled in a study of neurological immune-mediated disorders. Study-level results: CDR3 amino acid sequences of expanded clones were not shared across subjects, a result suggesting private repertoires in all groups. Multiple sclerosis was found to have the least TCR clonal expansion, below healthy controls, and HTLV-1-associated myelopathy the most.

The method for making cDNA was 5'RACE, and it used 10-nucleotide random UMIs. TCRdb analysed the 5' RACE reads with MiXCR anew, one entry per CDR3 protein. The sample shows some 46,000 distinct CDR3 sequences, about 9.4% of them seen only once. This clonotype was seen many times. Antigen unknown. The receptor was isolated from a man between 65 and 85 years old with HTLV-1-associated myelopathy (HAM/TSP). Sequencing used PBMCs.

CDR3 coding DNA: TGTGCCAGCAGCGGGCGGGAGAGATCCACCGGGGAGCTGTTTTTT. Protein product: CASSGRERSTGELFF. The chain has TRBV9 and TRBJ2-2, with 7 bases lining up with TRBD2. Germline V gives CDR1 SGDLS, CDR2 YYNGEE. The ends lost 3 bases at V and 4 bases at J; junction bases unmatched: 6. The CDR3 has 15 residues.